These 19 T cell receptor beta chains came from one sample sequenced in a study of cytomegalovirus exposure and HLA in healthy donors. PCR was performed using 60 Vbeta and 13 Jbeta primers. The repertoire was sequenced with immunoSEQ multiplex PCR; TCRdb's copy has only in-frame clones and lacks some. Recorded for this sample: about 200,000 clones. What was sequenced was PBMCs. These receptors all stem from a man younger than 40 in good health and CMV-seronegative.

This chain connects TRBV10-3 to TRBJ2-1, with TRBD2 matching 8 bases. Trimming at V came to 5 bases and at J to 7 bases, leaving 10 bases not matched to a gene. CDR1 is ENHRY and CDR2 is SYGVKD in the germline V gene. CDR3 length: 15 residues. The chain's CDR3 is CAISLGLAGGNEQFF. The CDR3 DNA follows: TGTGCCATCAGTCTAGGACTAGCTGGGGGGAATGAGCAGTTCTTC.

The chain is built from TRBV5-1 and TRBJ2-7; D remains unclear. The CDR3 covers 14 residues. CDR1 is SGHRS and CDR2 is YFSETQ in the germline V gene. V gave up 4 bases and J gave up 7 bases, with 18 bases separating them. The CDR3 coding sequence is TGCGCCAGCAGCACCCCGGAGCCGGTTATAGAGCAGTACTTC. Its protein is CASSTPEPVIEQYF.

The chain couples TRBV6-5 to TRBJ1-1; D uncertain. Deletions cut 4 bases from V and 0 bases from J, with 15 bases between. Germline CDR1 and CDR2: MNHEY and SVGAGI. This CDR3 comprises 16 residues. The CDR3, as DNA: TGTGCCAGCAGTTCCCCAGGAAGAAAGCTGAACACTGAAGCTTTCTTT. This gives the protein CASSSPGRKLNTEAFF.

The chain recombines TRBV6-6 with TRBJ1-1; possibly TRBD1 for D (6 bases). Germline assignment: CDR1 MNHNY and CDR2 SVGAGI (reference sequence). The CDR3 loop spans 15 amino acids. Trimming pared 4 bases from V and 0 bases from J, leaving 12 bases between. The CDR3 DNA follows: TGTGCCAGCAGTTTCTTTACAGGGCTGAACACTGAAGCTTTCTTT. Amino acids: CASSFFTGLNTEAFF.

The rearrangement uses TRBV10-1 and TRBJ2-2; TRBD1 might be the D (5 bases). Germline CDR1 and CDR2: WNHNN and SYGVQD (reference sequence). This CDR3 spans 15 amino acids. The V end was cut by 2 bases, the J end by 2 bases, with 9 bases between. This chain's CDR3 is CASSEKRTNTGELFF. CDR3 bases: TGCGCCAGCAGTGAGAAGAGGACAAACACCGGGGAGCTGTTTTTT.

The gene calls are TRBV15 and TRBJ2-3; the D is unclear. The CDR3 is made up of 14 amino acids. CDR1 is LNHNV, CDR2 YYDKDF, per germline (reference sequence). V lost 5 bases to trimming and J lost 2 bases, with 11 bases between them. The CDR3 sequence: CATSSAQITDTQYF. The CDR3 nucleotides read TGTGCCACCAGCTCCGCACAAATCACAGATACGCAGTATTTT.

The chain joins TRBV5-4 to TRBJ2-6, with TRBD1 matching 8 bases. The ends lost 1 base at V and 3 bases at J; junction bases unmatched: 9. CDR3 length equals 18 residues. Germline assignment: CDR1 SGHNT and CDR2 YYREEE (reference sequence). The CDR3 DNA sequence: TGTGCCAGCAGCTTGTACAGGGGGTATCGTGTTGGGGCCAACGTCCTGACTTTC. Translated: CASSLYRGYRVGANVLTF.

The chain joins TRBV30 to TRBJ1-2, with D perhaps TRBD1 (6 bases). The length of the CDR3 is 11 residues. V was clipped by 4 bases and J by 4 bases, with 7 bases between them. Germline V lookup: CDR1 GTSNPN, CDR2 SVGIG (reference sequence). The CDR3 coding sequence is TGTGCCTGGAAGACAGGCTATGGCTACACCTTC. Its translation is CAWKTGYGYTF.

The chain joins TRBV7-8 to TRBJ2-3; TRBD1 matches at 7 bases. V shed 4 bases and J 1 base; nucleotides not matched to a gene: 8. The CDR3 extends over 16 amino acids. From germline, CDR1 is SGHVS and CDR2 FQNEAQ. Written as DNA, the CDR3 is TGTGCCAGCAGCTCCCCGGACAGGTCACGCACAGATACGCAGTATTTT. Protein: CASSSPDRSRTDTQYF.

The rearrangement links TRBV10-3 to TRBJ2-3; 9 nucleotides match TRBD2. The V gene end was trimmed by 6 bases and the J gene end by 6 bases; junction bases not matched to a gene: 4. The CDR3 loop spans 13 amino acids. Germline V lookup: CDR1 ENHRY, CDR2 SYGVKD. Written as DNA, the CDR3 is TGTGCCATCAGGTTAGCGGGGGAGGATACGCAGTATTTT. Translating gives CAIRLAGEDTQYF.

The chain joins TRBV7-7 to TRBJ2-5; 11 nucleotides match TRBD2. The germline CDR1 and CDR2 sequences are SSHAT and FNYEAQ (reference sequence). V dropped 5 bases and J dropped 5; count of bases not matched to a gene: 7. The CDR3 consists of 15 residues. In DNA, the CDR3 is TGTGCCAGCAGCGGAATAGCGGGAGGGGCGGAGACCCAGTACTTC. Translating it yields CASSGIAGGAETQYF.

This sequence joins TRBV6-5 and TRBJ2-3; 9 bases are shared with TRBD1. Germline values: CDR1 MNHEY, CDR2 SVGAGI. The CDR3 totals 15 residues. With V trimmed by 6 bases and J by 4 bases, 8 bases remained unmatched. The CDR3 reads CASRNRDRDSDTQYF. CDR3 nucleotide sequence: TGTGCCAGCAGGAACCGGGACAGGGACTCAGATACGCAGTATTTT.

This chain links TRBV10-3 with TRBJ2-5; D gene unclear. The CDR3 runs 15 residues. V lost 1 base and J 2 bases, leaving 11 bases between the germline ends. CDR1 is ENHRY and CDR2 is SYGVKD in the germline V gene. CDR3 coding DNA: TGTGCCATCAGTGAGTACGCGTTTGAACAAGAGACCCAGTACTTC. Amino acid sequence: CAISEYAFEQETQYF.

The rearrangement uses TRBV5-1 and TRBJ1-4; 7 nucleotides align to TRBD1. In germline, CDR1 is SGHRS, CDR2 YFSETQ. This CDR3 contains 15 residues. The J segment lost 12 bases and the V segment lost 4 bases, leaving 15 bases of the junction unmatched. In DNA, the CDR3 is TGCGCCAGCAGCCAAGGCCGGACAGGACGGACCGAACTGTTTTTT. It codes for CASSQGRTGRTELFF.

The chain couples TRBV4-3 to TRBJ2-5, with D unclear. CDR1 is LGHNA and CDR2 is YSLEER in the germline V gene. The CDR3 has 14 residues. V lost 5 bases, J lost 1 base, and 11 bases lay in between. The CDR3 spells CASSILVSQETQYF. DNA for the CDR3: TGCGCCAGCAGCATACTGGTTAGCCAAGAGACCCAGTACTTC.

V gene TRBV5-5 combines with J gene TRBJ2-1; 10 bases are shared with TRBD1. V gave up 4 bases and J gave up 4 bases; unmatched junction bases: 8. This CDR3 has 16 residues. CDR1 and CDR2 from the germline V gene are SGHKS and YYEKEE (reference sequence). The CDR3 spells CASSLSGTGVYNEQFF. The DNA for the CDR3 is TGTGCCAGCAGCCTATCCGGGACAGGGGTATACAATGAGCAGTTCTTC.

This rearrangement joins TRBV4-1 to TRBJ2-3; 10 nucleotides line up with TRBD2. This CDR3 region has 15 residues. Germline trimming cut 0 bases from V and 6 bases from J; bases unmatched to any gene: 3. The germline V gene encodes CDR1 MGHRA and CDR2 YSYEKL. CDR3 sequence (DNA): TGCGCCAGCAGCCAAGATTCGGGACTAGCGGATACGCAGTATTTT. Its protein product is CASSQDSGLADTQYF.

The gene calls are TRBV9 and TRBJ1-1; 7 nucleotides align to TRBD1. The junction had 12 bases not matched to a gene; V was cut back by 3 bases and J by 4 bases. Germline CDR1 SGDLS, CDR2 YYNGEE. The CDR3 spans 16 residues. In DNA, the CDR3 is TGTGCCAGCAGCGAGCCCCCTGGGACAGCAACCACTGAAGCTTTCTTT. The encoded protein is CASSEPPGTATTEAFF.

The chain has TRBV6-5 and TRBJ2-2; possibly TRBD1 for D (5 bases). Trimming left V 5 bases short and J 4 bases short, with 8 bases between. CDR3 length: 13 amino acids. Germline-derived CDR1 and CDR2 are MNHEY and SVGAGI. CDR3 loop: CASSTQVTGELFF. The DNA for the CDR3 is TGTGCCAGCAGTACACAGGTCACCGGGGAGCTGTTTTTT.